Below are 28 T cell receptor beta chains sequenced from a single sample in a study of cytomegalovirus exposure and HLA in healthy donors. Primers for the PCR totalled 60 Vbeta and 13 Jbeta. Some clones are missing from TCRdb's copy, which holds only in-frame ones; the method was immunoSEQ multiplex PCR. The profile shows 150,000 to 200,000 clones, more than 75% of them singletons. The sample consisted of PBMCs. The receptors shown here come from a girl aged 10 to 17 in good health and CMV-seropositive.

This chain joins TRBV2 and TRBJ2-1, with 10 bases matching TRBD2. CDR3 length: 14 amino acids. Germline CDR1 is SNHLY and CDR2 is FYNNEI. V trimming: 3 bases; J trimming: 15 bases; junction bases outside the gene matches: 11. The DNA of the CDR3 is TGTGCCAGCAGTGACCAGCCTCTAGCGGGGGTTGTGTTCTTC. This gives the protein CASSDQPLAGVVFF.

The V and J genes are TRBV10-3 and TRBJ2-4; possibly TRBD1 for D (7 bases). Per the germline V gene, CDR1 is ENHRY and CDR2 is SYGVKD. This CDR3 region has 13 residues. Trimming stripped 10 bases from V and 5 bases from J, with 15 bases between. The CDR3 DNA reads as TGTGCCACCGGAGACAGGGAGGAAAACATTCAGTACTTC. Translating gives CATGDREENIQYF.

V and J are TRBV5-5 and TRBJ1-4; 7 bases map to TRBD1. The CDR3 totals 15 residues. The germline V gene encodes CDR1 SGHKS and CDR2 YYEKEE (reference sequence). The ends lost 0 bases at V and 8 bases at J; junction bases unmatched: 7. The CDR3 loop is CASSLARDRREKLFF. The CDR3 DNA sequence: TGTGCCAGCAGCTTGGCTCGGGACAGACGGGAAAAACTGTTTTTT.

To note about this clone: The same CDR3 can be traced to other DNA sequences in this sample. The rearrangement uses TRBV27 and TRBJ2-7; possible D gene TRBD2, 6 bases. CDR3 length equals 13 residues. CDR1 is MNHEY, CDR2 SMNVEV, per germline (reference sequence). Trimming pared 2 bases from V and 3 bases from J, leaving 8 bases between. The DNA for the CDR3 is TGTGCCAGCAGTTTAACGGGGGACTACGAGCAGTACTTC. The encoded protein is CASSLTGDYEQYF.

This rearrangement joins TRBV9 to TRBJ2-7; TRBD2 matches 12 bases. Germline values: CDR1 SGDLS, CDR2 YYNGEE. The V and J ends lost 4 bases and 2 bases, in that order; junction bases with no gene match: 7. The CDR3 extends over 16 amino acids. CDR3 in DNA: TGTGCCAGCAGCCCGAGGCTAGCGGGGGGGACCTACGAGCAGTACTTC. This codes for CASSPRLAGGTYEQYF.

This chain links TRBV10-3 with TRBJ1-2, with D tentatively TRBD1 (6 bases). Trimming stripped 6 bases from V and 4 bases from J, with 12 bases between. The V gene's germline CDR1 is ENHRY and CDR2 SYGVKD. The CDR3 has 13 residues. The CDR3 DNA reads as TGTGCCATCAGCGAAGGGGGTGGCTATGGCTACACCTTC. Its translation: CAISEGGGYGYTF.

The chain has TRBV28 and TRBJ1-2, with D possibly being TRBD1 (5 bases). The V gene's germline CDR1 is MDHEN and CDR2 SYDVKM. The CDR3 sequence is 16 residues long. V lost 4 bases and J lost 0, with 15 bases in between. CDR3 loop: CASSWGGLPANYGYTF. Written as DNA, the CDR3 is TGTGCCAGCAGTTGGGGGGGTCTACCCGCTAACTATGGCTACACCTTC.

The chain carries TRBV7-9 and TRBJ2-7; TRBD2 aligns across 10 bases. CDR1 is SEHNR and CDR2 is FQNEAQ in the germline V gene (reference sequence). The J segment lost 3 bases and the V segment lost 3 bases, leaving 5 bases of the junction unmatched. CDR3 length: 15 amino acids. The chain's CDR3 is CASSLSASGGYEQYF. The CDR3 coding sequence is TGTGCCAGCAGCTTGTCGGCTAGCGGGGGCTACGAGCAGTACTTC.

This clone was found once. This chain uses TRBV28 with TRBJ1-4; tentative D call: TRBD1 (5 bases). Trimming left V 4 bases short and J 4 bases short, with 10 bases between. CDR1 and CDR2 (germline): MDHEN, SYDVKM. The CDR3 is 14 residues long. CDR3 nucleotide sequence: TGTGCCAGCAGTTCTCCAGGGTATAATGAAAAACTGTTTTTT. The encoded protein is CASSSPGYNEKLFF.

This clone came up a few times. The chain has TRBV2 and TRBJ2-3; TRBD1 is a possible D gene (5 bases). Germline-derived CDR1 and CDR2 are SNHLY and FYNNEI. CDR3 length: 15 residues. Deletions cut 7 bases from V and 3 bases from J, with 17 bases between. The CDR3 nucleotides are TGTGCCAGCAAATGGGGCAGGGATGGAACAGATACGCAGTATTTT. Translation: CASKWGRDGTDTQYF.

The chain is built from TRBV28 and TRBJ2-5, with TRBD2 identical over 8 bases. CDR3 length: 14 amino acids. The V and J ends lost 8 bases and 0 bases, in that order; junction bases with no gene match: 5. The V gene's germline CDR1 is MDHEN and CDR2 SYDVKM. CDR3: CASAGGGNQETQYF. CDR3 bases: TGTGCCAGCGCTGGCGGGGGGAACCAAGAGACCCAGTACTTC.

CDR3 protein: CASSGRNQPQHF. DNA for the CDR3: TGTGCCAGCAGTGGCAGAAATCAGCCCCAGCATTTT. The V call is TRBV27, the J call TRBJ1-5; D is unresolved. Germline V gives CDR1 MNHEY, CDR2 SMNVEV (reference sequence). Deletions cut 5 bases from V and 4 bases from J, with 6 bases between. The CDR3 totals 12 residues.

The genes are TRBV2 and TRBJ2-5; TRBD2 might be the D (6 bases). Per the germline V gene, CDR1 is SNHLY and CDR2 is FYNNEI. This CDR3 has 15 amino acids. V lost 7 bases and J lost 4, with 19 bases in between. This CDR3 reads CASTLEGPPRETQYF. The CDR3 region has the DNA TGTGCCAGCACCTTGGAGGGACCCCCCCGAGAGACCCAGTACTTC. Supplemented by reference TRBV2 and TRBJ2-5, the full variable domain reads EPEVTQTPSHQVTQMGQEVILRCVPISNHLYFYWYRQILGQKVEFLVSFYNNEISEKSEIFDDQFSVERPDGSNFTLKIRSTKLEDSAMYFCASTLEGPPRETQYFGPGTRLLVL.

The chain links TRBV7-9 to TRBJ2-6; the match to TRBD1 covers 7 bases. There are 17 residues in the CDR3. From germline, CDR1 is SEHNR and CDR2 FQNEAQ (reference sequence). V lost 4 bases to trimming and J lost 0 bases; unmatched junction nucleotides: 6. CDR3 sequence (DNA): TGTGCCAGCAGCTCAAGTACAGGGGCCTCTGGGGCCAACGTCCTGACTTTC. It yields the protein CASSSSTGASGANVLTF.

This clone was observed once. V usage is TRBV11-2 and J usage is TRBJ2-7, with 9 bases that match TRBD2. Trimming took 1 base from V and 4 from J; bases not matched to a gene: 14. The CDR3 is 18 amino acids. The germline gives CDR1 SGHAT, CDR2 FQNNGV. Here the CDR3 reads CASSLVPYGGGAGYEQYF. In nucleotides, the CDR3 is TGTGCCAGCAGCTTAGTTCCGTACGGCGGGGGGGCCGGATACGAGCAGTACTTC.

This clone has more than one count but fewer than ten. CDR3 loop: CASSLTGTGGPGSTGELFF. The CDR3, as DNA: TGCGCCAGCAGCTTAACCGGGACAGGGGGGCCTGGTTCGACCGGGGAGCTGTTTTTT. J is TRBJ2-2 and V is TRBV5-1; 11 bases line up with TRBD1. V lost 2 bases to trimming and J lost 5 bases; unmatched junction nucleotides: 14. Germline CDR1 SGHRS, CDR2 YFSETQ. The CDR3 has 19 residues.

The chain uses TRBV14 and TRBJ1-2, with TRBD1 matching 7 bases. Germline loops: CDR1 SGHDN, CDR2 FVKESK. Unmatched junction bases numbered 7, after V lost 5 bases and J lost 1 base. This CDR3 contains 15 residues. The CDR3 DNA sequence: TGTGCCAGCAGCACCCGGACAGGTGATAACTATGGCTACACCTTC. It translates to CASSTRTGDNYGYTF.

This rearrangement joins TRBV4-1 to TRBJ1-2; 8 nucleotides line up with TRBD1. This CDR3 is 15 amino acids long. The germline V gene encodes CDR1 MGHRA and CDR2 YSYEKL. V shed 1 base, J shed 5 bases, and the junction held 6 bases outside the gene matches. DNA for the CDR3: TGCGCCAGCAGCCAAGTTGGGACAGGACTGTATGGCTACACCTTC. Encoded protein: CASSQVGTGLYGYTF.

The sample holds a few counts of this clone. This chain joins TRBV11-3 and TRBJ2-1, with 14 bases aligning to TRBD2. Per germline, CDR1 SGHNT and CDR2 YENEEA. The CDR3 sequence is 16 residues long. V lost 5 bases, J lost 5 bases, and 5 bases stayed unmatched. The CDR3 DNA reads TGTGCCAGCAGCAGAGGGACTAGCGGGAGAAACAATGAGCAGTTCTTC. This gives the protein CASSRGTSGRNNEQFF.

The chain employs TRBV14 and TRBJ2-7, with D maybe TRBD2 (5 bases). The ends were cut back, 2 bases at V and 7 bases at J, with 15 bases in the middle. The CDR3 totals 14 residues. The germline V gene encodes CDR1 SGHDN and CDR2 FVKESK. The CDR3: CASSQSDPAGEQYF. As DNA, the CDR3 is TGTGCCAGCAGCCAAAGCGACCCCGCGGGTGAGCAGTACTTC.

This clone was counted a few times. The gene calls are TRBV30 and TRBJ1-5; 10 bases align to TRBD1. The CDR3 runs 17 residues. Germline V gene sequence: CDR1 GTSNPN, CDR2 SVGIG (reference sequence). With V trimmed by 1 base and J by 3 bases, 9 bases remained unmatched. The CDR3 nucleotides read TGTGCCTGGAGTGCCGGGACAGGGGTCCCCCTCAATCAGCCCCAGCATTTT. It specifies CAWSAGTGVPLNQPQHF.

The chain links TRBV30 to TRBJ2-1; D may be TRBD1 (6 bases). Germline CDR1 and CDR2: GTSNPN and SVGIG (reference sequence). V lost 4 bases to trimming and J lost 5 bases, with 15 bases between them. The CDR3 extends over 14 amino acids. The DNA for the CDR3 is TGTGCCTGGACCGTTTGGGACATCAACAATGAGCAGTTCTTC. This encodes CAWTVWDINNEQFF.

This clone has a handful of counts. The genes are TRBV11-2 and TRBJ2-7; 7 bases map to TRBD1. Germline-derived CDR1 and CDR2 are SGHAT and FQNNGV. This CDR3 region has 16 residues. Trimming removed 5 bases from V and 1 base from J; junction bases left unmatched: 11. The CDR3 protein is CASSTRQGLNSYEQYF. Written as DNA, the CDR3 is TGTGCCAGCAGCACCCGACAGGGCCTTAATTCCTACGAGCAGTACTTC. The full variable domain, its missing parts supplied by reference TRBV11-2 and TRBJ2-7, is EAGVAQSPRYKIIEKRQSVAFWCNPISGHATLYWYQQILGQGPKLLIQFQNNGVVDDSQLPKDRFSAERLKGVDSTLKIQPAKLEDSAVYLCASSTRQGLNSYEQYFGPGTRLTVT.

The V and J genes are TRBV28 and TRBJ2-1; 7 bases align to TRBD1. CDR1 and CDR2 from the germline V gene are MDHEN and SYDVKM. The CDR3 is 12 amino acids. After removal of 5 bases from V and 10 bases from J, the junction contained 5 bases not matched to a gene. The DNA of the CDR3 is TGTGCCAGCAGTATTAACAGGGGAGAGCAGTTCTTC. Translating gives CASSINRGEQFF. The whole variable domain, filled in from reference TRBV28 and TRBJ2-1, reads DVKVTQSSRYLVKRTGEKVFLECVQDMDHENMFWYRQDPGLGLRLIYFSYDVKMKEKGDIPEGYSVSREKKERFSLILESASTNQTSMYLCASSINRGEQFFGPGTRLTVL.

V is TRBV2 and J is TRBJ2-4; 7 nucleotides agree with TRBD1. CDR1 and CDR2 (germline): SNHLY, FYNNEI. Germline trimming cut 2 bases from V and 3 bases from J; bases unmatched to any gene: 1. This CDR3 has 14 amino acids. The DNA for the CDR3 is TGTGCCAGCAGTGAAAGGACAGGCAAAAACATTCAGTACTTC. Translating gives CASSERTGKNIQYF.

The V call is TRBV6-5, the J call TRBJ1-5; tentatively, D is TRBD1 (6 bases). The CDR3 consists of 14 residues. CDR1 MNHEY and CDR2 SVGAGI come from the germline V gene. Trimming took off 5 bases at V and 5 bases at J, with 13 bases between the two ends. CDR3 residues: CASSNAQGYQPQHF. Here the CDR3 DNA reads TGTGCCAGCAGTAATGCCCAGGGGTATCAGCCCCAGCATTTT.

This sequence joins TRBV2 and TRBJ2-3, with D possibly being TRBD2 (5 bases). V was cut by 6 bases and J by 1 base, with 20 bases left in between. Looked up from germline, CDR1 is SNHLY and CDR2 is FYNNEI. The CDR3 is 17 amino acids. The CDR3 loop reads CASSARIQRFRTDTQYF. The CDR3 region has the DNA TGTGCCAGCAGCGCCAGAATTCAGCGGTTCCGCACAGATACGCAGTATTTT.

The chain links TRBV7-9 to TRBJ1-1, with TRBD1 identical over 8 bases. The junction had 1 base not matched to a gene; V was cut back by 0 bases and J by 1 base. This CDR3 comprises 15 residues. Germline loops: CDR1 SEHNR, CDR2 FQNEAQ (reference sequence). The chain's CDR3 is CASSLATGENTEAFF. The CDR3 nucleotides read TGTGCCAGCAGCTTAGCGACAGGGGAGAACACTGAAGCTTTCTTT.